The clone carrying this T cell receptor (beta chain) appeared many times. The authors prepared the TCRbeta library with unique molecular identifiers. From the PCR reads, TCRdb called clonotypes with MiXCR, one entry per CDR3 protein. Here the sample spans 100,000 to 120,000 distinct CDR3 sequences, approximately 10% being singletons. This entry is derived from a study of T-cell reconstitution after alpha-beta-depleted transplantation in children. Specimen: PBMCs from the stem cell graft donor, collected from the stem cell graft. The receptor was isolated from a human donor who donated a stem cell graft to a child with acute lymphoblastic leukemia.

In DNA form, the CDR3 reads TGTGCCAGCAGCGGAGGTTTTGGCGGGTACGAGCAGTACTTC. It is translated as CASSGGFGGYEQYF. The chain couples TRBV25-1 to TRBJ2-7; possible D gene TRBD2, 5 bases. The CDR3 has 14 amino acids. Per germline, CDR1 MGHDK and CDR2 SYGVNS. The ends were cut back, 6 bases at V and 4 bases at J, with 16 bases in the middle.